These 19 T cell receptor beta chains originate from one sample sequenced in a study of OX40 agonist ivuxolimab in advanced cancers. The protocol was immunoSEQ multiplex PCR, while the TCRdb copy is restricted to in-frame clones and leaves out a portion. The sample shows about 18,000 clones, over 75% of them seen only once. Material: CD4+ or CD8+ T cells sorted from blood, obtained in a trial of the OX40 agonist ivuxolimab. These receptors were collected from an adult with an advanced solid tumor such as melanoma, head and neck, liver or kidney cancer.

This clone occurred once. The rearrangement links TRBV7-9 to TRBJ2-7, with 9 bases aligning to TRBD1. Looked up from germline, CDR1 is SEHNR and CDR2 is FQNEAQ (reference sequence). The CDR3 consists of 17 residues. With V trimmed by 4 bases and J by 0 bases, 10 bases remained unmatched. The CDR3 is CASSSHPRQGVSYEQYF. CDR3 nucleotide sequence: TGTGCCAGCAGCTCACACCCCCGACAGGGGGTCTCCTACGAGCAGTACTTC.

The rearrangement links TRBV7-9 to TRBJ2-5; no clear D. The germline V gene encodes CDR1 SEHNR and CDR2 FQNEAQ (reference sequence). V shed 1 base and J shed 5 bases, with 5 bases lying between them. This CDR3 is 12 amino acids long. CDR3 protein: CASSLVVETQYF. The CDR3 coding sequence is TGTGCCAGCAGCTTAGTCGTGGAGACCCAGTACTTC.

The chain joins TRBV9 to TRBJ2-1, with 8 bases matching TRBD2. V was clipped by 4 bases and J by 0 bases; unmatched bases: 18. Germline V gene lookup returns CDR1 SGDLS and CDR2 YYNGEE. The CDR3 is 20 residues long. CDR3 coding DNA: TGTGCCAGCAGCACCCCTGGACTAGCCCGGGGAGGGAGCTCCTACAATGAGCAGTTCTTC. Residues: CASSTPGLARGGSSYNEQFF.

The V gene is TRBV5-1, the J gene TRBJ1-1; TRBD1 matches 8 bases. This CDR3 has 13 residues. The V and J ends lost 4 bases and 6 bases, in that order; junction bases with no gene match: 5. Germline V gives CDR1 SGHRS, CDR2 YFSETQ. CDR3 amino acids: CASSPTGVAEAFF. The CDR3 coding sequence is TGCGCCAGCAGCCCGACAGGGGTGGCTGAAGCTTTCTTT.

The CDR3 sequence: CASSLGGLMYNEQFF. The CDR3 bases are TGTGCCAGCAGTTTAGGGGGACTAATGTACAATGAGCAGTTCTTC. This chain links TRBV6-5 with TRBJ2-1, with D maybe TRBD2 (7 bases). Germline values: CDR1 MNHEY, CDR2 SVGAGI. The V end lost 4 bases, the J end lost 4 bases, and 14 bases lay between the germline ends. The CDR3 sequence is 15 residues long.

The genes are TRBV18 and TRBJ2-5; the match to TRBD2 covers 8 bases. The CDR3 runs to 17 residues. V was pared by 0 bases and J by 1 base, with 7 bases of the junction left unmatched. Per germline, CDR1 KGHSH and CDR2 LQKENI. The CDR3 spells CASSPPLREGLQETQYF. The CDR3 region has the DNA TGTGCCAGCTCACCACCGCTACGGGAGGGCCTCCAAGAGACCCAGTACTTC.

The chain has TRBV6-5 and TRBJ1-5, with TRBD1 as a possible D gene (6 bases). Trimming took off 6 bases at V and 5 bases at J, with 14 bases between the two ends. Germline values: CDR1 MNHEY, CDR2 SVGAGI. The CDR3 length is 14 residues. The CDR3 nucleotides are TGTGCCAGCAGCCCTGGACAGCTCGATCAGCCCCAGCATTTT. This gives the protein CASSPGQLDQPQHF.

The chain combines TRBV10-3 with TRBJ2-7, with D perhaps being TRBD1 or TRBD2 (6 bases each). Germline values: CDR1 ENHRY, CDR2 SYGVKD. CDR3 length equals 14 residues. Trimming left V 2 bases short and J 4 bases short, with 12 bases between. The CDR3 protein is CAISEGQGTYEQYF. DNA of the CDR3: TGTGCCATCAGTGAGGGCCAGGGGACTTACGAGCAGTACTTC.

V usage is TRBV27 and J usage is TRBJ2-7; 8 bases match TRBD1. Germline V gene data show CDR1 as MNHEY and CDR2 as SMNVEV (reference sequence). V trimming: 4 bases; J trimming: 3 bases; junction bases outside the gene matches: 8. The length of the CDR3 is 15 residues. The CDR3 loop is CASSSTGVSGYEQYF. CDR3 coding DNA: TGTGCCAGCAGTTCGACAGGGGTTTCAGGCTACGAGCAGTACTTC.

The chain uses TRBV14 and TRBJ2-2; the D gene could be TRBD1 or TRBD2 (5 bases each). Germline V gene sequence: CDR1 SGHDN, CDR2 FVKESK. The V end lost 4 bases, the J end lost 1 base, and 13 bases lay between the germline ends. The CDR3 runs to 16 residues. In DNA form, the CDR3 reads TGTGCCAGCAGCCCCCTCGGGGCGGGGAACACCGGGGAGCTGTTTTTT. This gives the protein CASSPLGAGNTGELFF.

This chain joins TRBV27 and TRBJ2-1; the D call may be TRBD1 or TRBD2 (7 bases each). The germline CDR1 and CDR2 sequences are MNHEY and SMNVEV (reference sequence). The ends were cut back, 3 bases at V and 10 bases at J, with 13 bases in the middle. This CDR3 spans 13 amino acids. The CDR3 spells CASSLGGGGEQFF. The CDR3 nucleotides read TGTGCCAGCAGTTTGGGAGGGGGCGGCGAGCAGTTCTTC.

This chain links TRBV9 with TRBJ1-2, with 7 bases lining up with TRBD1. CDR1 and CDR2 (germline): SGDLS, YYNGEE. The trim removed 4 bases at V and 5 bases at J, leaving 8 bases unmatched. The CDR3 length is 14 residues. The CDR3 DNA reads as TGTGCCAGCAGCCCTAAAGAGGGGGCGTATGGCTACACCTTC. It codes for CASSPKEGAYGYTF. Full variable domain (outside the CDR3, taken from reference TRBV9 and TRBJ1-2): DSGVTQTPKHLITATGQRVTLRCSPRSGDLSVYWYQQSLDQGLQFLIQYYNGEERAKGNILERFSAQQFPDLHSELNLSSLELGDSALYFCASSPKEGAYGYTFGSGTRLTVV.

This clone was recorded a few times. The CDR3 protein is CASSFFREVAGGEQYF. The CDR3, as DNA: TGTGCCAGCAGCTTTTTTCGAGAGGTAGCGGGTGGAGAGCAGTACTTC. The rearrangement links TRBV7-6 to TRBJ2-7; 7 nucleotides line up with TRBD2. The CDR3 is made up of 16 amino acids. CDR1 is SGHVS, CDR2 FNYEAQ, per germline. V dropped 3 bases and J dropped 7; count of bases not matched to a gene: 15. Using reference TRBV7-6 and TRBJ2-7 for the parts outside the CDR3, the full variable domain is GAGVSQSPRYKVTKRGQDVALRCDPISGHVSLYWYRQALGQGPEFLTYFNYEAQQDKSGLPNDRFSAERPEGSISTLTIQRTEQRDSAMYRCASSFFREVAGGEQYFGPGTRLTVT.

The genes are TRBV11-2 and TRBJ2-3; TRBD1 matches at 8 bases. This CDR3 is built from 16 residues. Germline CDR1 and CDR2: SGHAT and FQNNGV. J was trimmed by 4 bases and V by 0 bases; bases with no gene match: 6. The CDR3 DNA is TGTGCCAGCAGCTTAGAAGGGACAGGAGGGGCAGATACGCAGTATTTT. Its translation: CASSLEGTGGADTQYF.

This clone came up once. The chain uses TRBV5-5 and TRBJ2-7; unclear D gene. Germline values: CDR1 SGHKS, CDR2 YYEKEE (reference sequence). The length of the CDR3 is 13 residues. V dropped 2 bases and J dropped 1 base, with 7 bases sitting between them. This CDR3 reads CASSFGGSYEQYF. CDR3 sequence (DNA): TGTGCCAGCAGCTTCGGCGGATCCTACGAGCAGTACTTC.

This chain connects TRBV6-1 to TRBJ2-7; D is unresolved. The germline V and J ends were trimmed by 4 bases and 13 bases, with 5 bases remaining between them. Germline values: CDR1 MNHNS, CDR2 SASEGT. The CDR3 sequence is 8 residues long. The CDR3 sequence is CASSANYF. The CDR3 nucleotides are TGTGCCAGCAGTGCCAACTACTTC.

The chain uses TRBV4-2 and TRBJ1-1, with a possible D match to TRBD1 (5 bases). Trimming cost V 8 bases and J 1 base, with 8 bases left between them. Per germline, CDR1 LGHNA and CDR2 YNFKEQ. CDR3 length: 12 amino acids. DNA of the CDR3: TGTGCCAGCCATGGGGGGAACACTGAAGCTTTCTTT. The encoded protein is CASHGGNTEAFF.

The chain combines TRBV5-4 with TRBJ2-5, with D hard to call. This CDR3 has 13 amino acids. The V end was cut by 5 bases, the J end by 0 bases, with 8 bases between. The germline gives CDR1 SGHNT, CDR2 YYREEE (reference sequence). CDR3 loop: CASRQGHQETQYF. The CDR3 DNA follows: TGTGCCAGCAGACAAGGGCACCAAGAGACCCAGTACTTC.

The chain couples TRBV5-1 to TRBJ2-7; 8 bases map to TRBD1. The CDR3 consists of 16 residues. V was pared by 4 bases and J by 0 bases, with 9 bases of the junction left unmatched. CDR1 and CDR2 from the germline V gene are SGHRS and YFSETQ. CDR3 protein: CASSMDPGTGSYEQYF. The DNA for the CDR3 is TGCGCCAGCAGCATGGACCCCGGGACAGGCTCCTACGAGCAGTACTTC.